This TCR beta chain was captured by sequencing in a study of T cell changes during pregnancy in multiple sclerosis. Repertoires were generated with immunoSEQ multiplex PCR, while TCRdb's copy carries only in-frame clones and drops some. In the table there are some 80,000 clones, around 96% of which are singletons. The germline gives CDR1 MNHNS, CDR2 SASEGT. The CDR3 contains 14 residues. V lost 2 bases and J lost 8, with 15 bases in between. The chain combines TRBV6-1 with TRBJ1-2, with D tentatively TRBD1 (5 bases). Sequencing was performed on peripheral blood, taken in the second trimester of pregnancy. This receptor was taken from a female donor with multiple sclerosis, enrolled in a pregnancy study. The CDR3 loop is CASSEQRGLWGYTF. CDR3 DNA sequence: TGTGCCAGCAGTGAACAGCGGGGCCTTTGGGGCTACACCTTC.